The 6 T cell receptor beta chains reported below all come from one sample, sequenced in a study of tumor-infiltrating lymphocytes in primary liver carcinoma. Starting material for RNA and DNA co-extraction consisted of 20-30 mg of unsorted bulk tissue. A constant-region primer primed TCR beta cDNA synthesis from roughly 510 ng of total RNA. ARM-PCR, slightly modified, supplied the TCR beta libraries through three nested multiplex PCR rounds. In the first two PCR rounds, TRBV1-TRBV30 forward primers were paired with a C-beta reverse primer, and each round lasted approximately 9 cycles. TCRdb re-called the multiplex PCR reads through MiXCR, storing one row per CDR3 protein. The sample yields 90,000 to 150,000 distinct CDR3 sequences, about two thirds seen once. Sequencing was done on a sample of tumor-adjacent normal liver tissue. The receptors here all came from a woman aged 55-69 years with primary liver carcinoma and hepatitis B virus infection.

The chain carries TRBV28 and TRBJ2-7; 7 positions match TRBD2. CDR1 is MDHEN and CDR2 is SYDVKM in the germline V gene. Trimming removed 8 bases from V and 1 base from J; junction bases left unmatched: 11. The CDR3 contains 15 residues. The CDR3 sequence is CASAGTSGGSYEQYF. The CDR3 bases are TGTGCCAGCGCCGGGACCTCGGGGGGTTCCTACGAGCAGTACTTC.

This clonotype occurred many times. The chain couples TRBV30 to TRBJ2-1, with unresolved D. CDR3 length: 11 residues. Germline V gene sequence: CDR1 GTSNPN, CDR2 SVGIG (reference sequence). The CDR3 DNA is TGTGCAAGAAGTCAGGAAAATGAGCAGTTCTTC. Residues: CARSQENEQFF.

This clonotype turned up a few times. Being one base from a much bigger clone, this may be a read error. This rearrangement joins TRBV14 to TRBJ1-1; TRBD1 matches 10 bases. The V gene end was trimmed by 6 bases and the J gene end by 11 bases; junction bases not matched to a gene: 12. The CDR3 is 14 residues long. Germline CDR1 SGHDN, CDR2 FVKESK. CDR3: CASRPGTGDLRAFF. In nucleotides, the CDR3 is TGTGCCAGCAGGCCCGGGACAGGGGATCTGCGGGCTTTCTTT.

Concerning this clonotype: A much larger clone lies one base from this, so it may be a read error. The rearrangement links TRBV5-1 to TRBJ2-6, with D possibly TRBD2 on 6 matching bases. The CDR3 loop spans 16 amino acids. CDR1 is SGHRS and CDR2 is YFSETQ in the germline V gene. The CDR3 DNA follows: TGCGCCAGCAGCTTGGGCCTGTCAGGAGGGGTCAACGTCCTGACTTTC. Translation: CASSLGLSGGVNVLTF.

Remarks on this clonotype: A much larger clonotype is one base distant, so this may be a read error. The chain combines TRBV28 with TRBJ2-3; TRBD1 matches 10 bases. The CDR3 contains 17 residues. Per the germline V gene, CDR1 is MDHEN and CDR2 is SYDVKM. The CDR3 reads CASSLWTGGGSIDTQYF. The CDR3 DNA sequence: TGTGCCAGCAGTTTGTGGACAGGGGGAGGAAGCATAGATACGCAGTATTTT. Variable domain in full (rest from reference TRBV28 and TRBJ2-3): DVKVTQSSRYLVKRTGEKVFLECVQDMDHENMFWYRQDPGLGLRLIYFSYDVKMKEKGDIPEGYSVSREKKERFSLILESASTNQTSMYLCASSLWTGGGSIDTQYFGPGTRLTVL.

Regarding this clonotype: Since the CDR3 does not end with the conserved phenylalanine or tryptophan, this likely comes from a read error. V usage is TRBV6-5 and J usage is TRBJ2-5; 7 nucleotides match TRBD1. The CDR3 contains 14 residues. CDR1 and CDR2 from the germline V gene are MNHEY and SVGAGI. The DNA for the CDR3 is TGTGCCATCAGTTCGGGGACAGTTCACGGGGCCCAGTACCTC. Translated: CAISSGTVHGAQYL.